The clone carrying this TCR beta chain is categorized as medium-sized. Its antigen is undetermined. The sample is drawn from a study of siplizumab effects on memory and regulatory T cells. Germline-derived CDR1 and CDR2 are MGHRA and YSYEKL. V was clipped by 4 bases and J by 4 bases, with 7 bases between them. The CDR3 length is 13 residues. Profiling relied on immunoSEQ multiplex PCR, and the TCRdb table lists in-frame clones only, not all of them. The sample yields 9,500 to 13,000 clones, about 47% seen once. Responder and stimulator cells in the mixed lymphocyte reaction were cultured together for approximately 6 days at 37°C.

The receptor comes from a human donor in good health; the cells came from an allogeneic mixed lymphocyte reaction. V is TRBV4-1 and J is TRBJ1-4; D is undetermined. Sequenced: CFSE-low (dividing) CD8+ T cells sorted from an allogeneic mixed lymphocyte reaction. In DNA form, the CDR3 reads TGCGCCAGCAGCCCTATGGGTAATGAAAAACTGTTTTTT. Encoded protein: CASSPMGNEKLFF.